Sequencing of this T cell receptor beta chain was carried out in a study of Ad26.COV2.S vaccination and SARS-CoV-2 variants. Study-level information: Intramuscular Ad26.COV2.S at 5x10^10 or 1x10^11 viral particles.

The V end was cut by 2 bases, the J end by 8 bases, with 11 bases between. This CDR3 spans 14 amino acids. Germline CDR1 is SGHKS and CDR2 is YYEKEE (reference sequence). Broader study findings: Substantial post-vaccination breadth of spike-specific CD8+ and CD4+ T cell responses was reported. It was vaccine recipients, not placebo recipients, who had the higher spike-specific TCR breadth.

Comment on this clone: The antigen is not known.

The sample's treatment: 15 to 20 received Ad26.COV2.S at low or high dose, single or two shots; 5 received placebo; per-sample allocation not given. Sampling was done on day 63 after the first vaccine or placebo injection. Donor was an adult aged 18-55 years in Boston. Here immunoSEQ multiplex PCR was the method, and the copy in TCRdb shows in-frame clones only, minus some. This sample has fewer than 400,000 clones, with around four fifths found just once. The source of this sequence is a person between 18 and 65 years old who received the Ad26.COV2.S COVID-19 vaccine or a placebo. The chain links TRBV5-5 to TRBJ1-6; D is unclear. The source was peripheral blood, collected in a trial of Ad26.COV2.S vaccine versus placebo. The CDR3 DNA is TGTGCCAGCAGCTTCCGTACGGTGGATTCACCCCTCCACTTT. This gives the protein CASSFRTVDSPLHF.